Shown below are 20 T cell receptor beta chains from a single sample sequenced in a study of identifying expanded T cells in peripheral blood. Sequencing was performed with immunoSEQ multiplex PCR; in TCRdb, only in-frame clones are kept and a portion is missing. There are about 100,000 clones in the sample; more than 85% occur only once, and about 17% lies in the top ten. Source material: blood. These receptors came from a person aged 18 to 69 in good health.

The V call is TRBV18, the J call TRBJ2-5; no reliable D call. CDR3 length: 14 residues. Trimming left V 1 base short and J 0 bases short, with 6 bases between. The germline V gene has CDR1 KGHSH and CDR2 LQKENI. CDR3 nucleotide sequence: TGTGCCAGCTCACCACTGAAAAACCAAGAGACCCAGTACTTC. As protein: CASSPLKNQETQYF. Complete variable domain (other parts from reference TRBV18 and TRBJ2-5): NAGVMQNPRHLVRRRGQEARLRCSPMKGHSHVYWYRQLPEEGLKFMVYLQKENIIDESGMPKERFSAEFPKEGPSILRIQQVVRGDSAAYFCASSPLKNQETQYFGPGTRLLVL.

The chain has TRBV4-2 and TRBJ2-7; D might be TRBD1 or TRBD2, each matching 5 bases. V lost 0 bases to trimming and J lost 3 bases, with 15 bases between them. This CDR3 is 16 amino acids long. The germline CDR1 and CDR2 sequences are LGHNA and YNFKEQ. The CDR3 region is CASSQDRGSADYEQYF. For the CDR3, the DNA is TGTGCCAGCAGCCAAGATCGGGGCTCCGCGGACTACGAGCAGTACTTC.

The chain carries TRBV11-2 and TRBJ2-5; D gene uncertain. CDR1 is SGHAT and CDR2 is FQNNGV in the germline V gene. V was cut by 1 base and J by 5 bases, with 11 bases left in between. The CDR3 length is 14 residues. The CDR3 DNA follows: TGTGCCAGCAGCTTAGCCGACACCCCCGAGACCCAGTACTTC. As protein: CASSLADTPETQYF.

This clone has a count of ten or more. The chain employs TRBV19 and TRBJ1-1, with TRBD1 matching over 10 bases. The germline V gene has CDR1 LNHDA and CDR2 SQIVND (reference sequence). The length of the CDR3 is 18 residues. V dropped 7 bases and J dropped 8; count of bases not matched to a gene: 22. CDR3 region: CASTPGGIIDRGRLEAFF. The DNA for the CDR3 is TGTGCCAGTACCCCCGGAGGGATAATCGACAGGGGGCGTTTAGAAGCTTTCTTT.

The rearrangement links TRBV7-2 to TRBJ2-4; no firm D call. The V and J ends lost 5 bases and 1 base respectively, with 12 bases between them. The CDR3 loop spans 15 amino acids. Per germline, CDR1 SGHTA and CDR2 FQGNSA. The CDR3 coding sequence is TGTGCCAGCAGCCCCTGGGCCGAGGCCAAAAACATTCAGTACTTC. It is translated as CASSPWAEAKNIQYF.

This clone appeared once. The chain uses TRBV5-1 and TRBJ1-2, with D perhaps TRBD1 (6 bases). Germline V gene sequence: CDR1 SGHRS, CDR2 YFSETQ. Trimming pared 4 bases from V and 5 bases from J, leaving 12 bases between. The CDR3 has 13 amino acids. This CDR3 reads CASSGTGTYGYTF. Written as DNA, the CDR3 is TGCGCCAGCAGCGGAACAGGGACTTATGGCTACACCTTC. The whole variable domain, filled in from reference TRBV5-1 and TRBJ1-2, reads KAGVTQTPRYLIKTRGQQVTLSCSPISGHRSVSWYQQTPGQGLQFLFEYFSETQRNKGNFPGRFSGRQFSNSRSEMNVSTLELGDSALYLCASSGTGTYGYTFGSGTRLTVV.

The gene calls are TRBV7-9 and TRBJ2-1; a possible D gene is TRBD2 (6 bases). V was trimmed by 5 bases and J by 7 bases, leaving 12 bases between them. Germline CDR1 is SEHNR and CDR2 is FQNEAQ (reference sequence). The CDR3 extends over 13 amino acids. The CDR3 region is CASSLSGENEQFF. The CDR3 DNA reads as TGTGCCAGCAGCCTCTCGGGGGAGAATGAGCAGTTCTTC.

The J gene is TRBJ2-5, the V gene TRBV5-6; the D gene is possibly TRBD1 (5 bases). The CDR3 length is 15 residues. Between the trimmed V and J ends, which lost 1 base and 3 bases, there was a span of 13 bases. Germline CDR1 and CDR2: SGHDT and YYEEEE. The CDR3 is CASSLWWGEEETQYF. The CDR3 DNA sequence: TGTGCCAGCAGCTTGTGGTGGGGCGAAGAAGAGACCCAGTACTTC. Using reference TRBV5-6 and TRBJ2-5 for the parts outside the CDR3, the full variable domain is DAGVTQSPTHLIKTRGQQVTLRCSPKSGHDTVSWYQQALGQGPQFIFQYYEEEERQRGNFPDRFSGHQFPNYSSELNVNALLLGDSALYLCASSLWWGEEETQYFGPGTRLLVL.

This chain connects TRBV11-2 to TRBJ2-5; D remains ambiguous. Germline assignment: CDR1 SGHAT and CDR2 FQNNGV. The CDR3 has 15 residues. V dropped 6 bases and J dropped 1 base, with 15 bases sitting between them. CDR3 DNA sequence: TGTGCCAGCAGGACTTCGGCCAGCCTCCAAGAGACCCAGTACTTC. It translates to CASRTSASLQETQYF.

The chain carries TRBV30 and TRBJ2-6; TRBD2 is a possible D gene (6 bases). The germline CDR1 and CDR2 sequences are GTSNPN and SVGIG (reference sequence). Between the trimmed V and J ends, which lost 3 bases and 1 base, there was a span of 10 bases. The CDR3 has 15 amino acids. The CDR3 spells CAWSPGGSGANVLTF. CDR3 bases: TGTGCCTGGAGCCCTGGGGGGTCTGGGGCCAACGTCCTGACTTTC.

Here the CDR3 reads CASSIERVGNEQYF. CDR3 coding DNA: TGTGCCAGCAGCATCGAGAGGGTGGGGAACGAGCAGTACTTC. The chain recombines TRBV5-8 with TRBJ2-7, with D maybe TRBD2 (5 bases). Germline-derived CDR1 and CDR2 are SGHTS and YDEGEE. Trimming shortened V by 4 bases and J by 5 bases, and 16 bases separated the two germline ends. The length of the CDR3 is 14 residues.

The chain combines TRBV6-5 with TRBJ2-7; 10 bases map to TRBD1. Looked up from germline, CDR1 is MNHEY and CDR2 is SVGAGI. This CDR3 spans 15 amino acids. Losses at the gene ends were 6 bases for V and 5 bases for J; bases not matched to a gene: 10. As DNA, the CDR3 is TGTGCCAGCAGCCCCATATGGACAGGGGGGGACGAGCAGTACTTC. Its protein product is CASSPIWTGGDEQYF.

V gene TRBV6-5 combines with J gene TRBJ2-7, with D uncertain. The ends were cut back, 6 bases at V and 4 bases at J, with 7 bases in the middle. Germline V gene data show CDR1 as MNHEY and CDR2 as SVGAGI. The CDR3 is made up of 11 amino acids. The CDR3: CASRERYEQYF. The CDR3 DNA reads TGTGCCAGCAGGGAAAGGTACGAGCAGTACTTC.

V usage is TRBV7-2 and J usage is TRBJ1-2; 9 bases match TRBD1. V lost 5 bases and J lost 8; bases outside the gene matches: 9. The germline V gene encodes CDR1 SGHTA and CDR2 FQGNSA. The CDR3 is 14 amino acids. CDR3 DNA: TGTGCCAGCAGCCCGGGACAGGGTTGGGTAGGCTACACCTTC. This codes for CASSPGQGWVGYTF.

This chain uses TRBV6-5 with TRBJ2-5; either TRBD1 or TRBD2 may fit D (6 bases each). CDR3 length equals 13 residues. Germline V gives CDR1 MNHEY, CDR2 SVGAGI. V lost 4 bases, J lost 7 bases, and 13 bases lay in between. As DNA, the CDR3 is TGTGCCAGCAGTTTAGGGGGGTCAGGGACCCAGTACTTC. Protein sequence: CASSLGGSGTQYF.

The chain links TRBV7-2 to TRBJ1-5; D is unclear. This CDR3 has 12 residues. The germline gives CDR1 SGHTA, CDR2 FQGNSA. V lost 1 base, J lost 11 bases, and 9 bases lay in between. This chain's CDR3 is CASSLDGEAQHF. CDR3 DNA: TGTGCCAGCAGCTTAGATGGGGAGGCCCAGCATTTT.

The chain couples TRBV7-8 to TRBJ2-2, with D perhaps given as TRBD1 or TRBD2 (6 bases each). Germline values: CDR1 SGHVS, CDR2 FQNEAQ. The CDR3 loop spans 16 amino acids. Trimming stripped 5 bases from V and 6 bases from J, with 19 bases between. Written as DNA, the CDR3 is TGTGCCAGCAGCCCCGCCGGGGGACACTTGGCCGGGGAGCTGTTTTTT. Its translation is CASSPAGGHLAGELFF.

The chain has TRBV4-3 and TRBJ2-6, with unresolved D. The CDR3 runs to 16 residues. The V end was cut by 2 bases, the J end by 3 bases, with 11 bases between. Germline V gene lookup returns CDR1 LGHNA and CDR2 YSLEER. CDR3 in amino acids: CASSQRAVDGANVLTF. For the CDR3, the DNA is TGCGCCAGCAGCCAAAGGGCGGTCGATGGGGCCAACGTCCTGACTTTC.

V gene TRBV11-2 combines with J gene TRBJ1-2; D perhaps matches TRBD1 (5 bases). Germline CDR1 and CDR2: SGHAT and FQNNGV. V lost 1 base to trimming and J lost 7 bases, with 16 bases between them. This CDR3 is 15 amino acids long. The CDR3 region has the DNA TGTGCCAGCAGCTTAGCTTTGGGCGGGGCTTCTGGCTACACCTTC. Amino acid sequence: CASSLALGGASGYTF.

V usage is TRBV9 and J usage is TRBJ2-7; 7 bases are a match to TRBD2. From germline, CDR1 is SGDLS and CDR2 YYNGEE. The J segment lost 4 bases and the V segment lost 1 base, leaving 8 bases of the junction unmatched. The CDR3 consists of 15 residues. The CDR3 loop reads CASSVSPGGTYEQYF. The DNA for the CDR3 is TGTGCCAGCAGCGTATCGCCGGGGGGTACGTACGAGCAGTACTTC.